The rows below give T cell receptor beta chains drawn from one sample of a study of vaccination and CD4 T cells after COVID-19. TCRdb analysed the PCR reads with MiXCR anew, one entry per CDR3 protein. The data show about 7,100 distinct CDR3 sequences, around three fifths seen once. These receptors are not linked to any known antigen. What was sequenced was CD4+ T cells from blood, cultured in vitro. The origin of the receptors is a human donor who had recovered from COVID-19. The CDR3 runs from the conserved cysteine through the conserved F or W. Each record gives: J gene, D gene, clone size, V gene, CDR3 protein, CDR3 DNA. D genes are given only for firm matches. Part of the rows lack a size; the others show once, few, many or a class for expanded clones.

TRBJ1-5 . . TRBV20-1 CSARDGGTGSNQPQHF TGCAGTGCTAGAGATGGGGGAACGGGAAGCAATCAGCCCCAGCATTTT
TRBJ1-3 . few TRBV7-2 CASSPQVVGDTIYF TGTGCCAGCAGCCCACAGGTTGTTGGGGACACCATATATTTT
TRBJ2-7 . . TRBV20-1 CSARAGGSSYEQYF TGCAGTGCTAGAGCGGGGGGCAGCTCCTACGAGCAGTACTTC
TRBJ2-7 TRBD1 . TRBV2 CASRQDRSSYEQYF TGTGCCAGCAGGCAGGACAGGTCCTCCTACGAGCAGTACTTC
TRBJ2-7 TRBD2 once TRBV20-1 CSAWRGTSYEQYF TGCAGTGCCTGGCGGGGGACCTCCTACGAGCAGTACTTC
TRBJ2-5 TRBD2 few TRBV7-2 CASSSSGGETQYF TGTGCCAGCAGCTCCAGCGGGGGTGAGACCCAGTACTTC
TRBJ2-1 TRBD1 few TRBV7-8 CASSRQGSSYNEQFF TGTGCCAGCAGCCGACAGGGAAGCTCCTACAATGAGCAGTTCTTC
TRBJ2-3 . few TRBV19 CASSPGGDTQYF TGTGCCAGTAGTCCCGGCGGGGATACGCAGTATTTT
TRBJ1-2 . . TRBV20-1 CSAGGDYGYTF TGCAGTGCTGGCGGGGACTATGGCTACACCTTC
TRBJ2-7 . . TRBV2 CASSQMPQGYEQYF TGTGCCAGCAGTCAAATGCCGCAGGGCTACGAGCAGTACTTC
TRBJ2-3 TRBD2 . TRBV7-2 CASSLLAGGSDTQYF TGTGCCAGCAGCTTATTAGCGGGGGGCTCAGATACGCAGTATTTT
TRBJ2-6 . . TRBV20-1 CSARDRGTGANVLTF TGCAGTGCTAGAGATCGGGGTACTGGGGCCAACGTCCTGACTTTC
TRBJ1-1 . . TRBV7-2 CASRRQTNTEAFF TGTGCCAGCAGACGCCAAACGAACACTGAAGCTTTCTTT
TRBJ1-2 . . TRBV28 CASSIQGNYGYTF TGTGCCAGCAGTATACAGGGTAACTATGGCTACACCTTC
TRBJ1-1 . . TRBV6-1 CASRPPRLMNTEAFF TGTGCCAGCAGACCTCCCAGACTCATGAACACTGAAGCTTTCTTT
TRBJ1-1 TRBD1 . TRBV20-1 CSAYPGTGVSEAFF TGCAGTGCCTATCCCGGGACAGGGGTTTCTGAAGCTTTCTTT
TRBJ2-5 TRBD1 . TRBV5-1 CASSSGQAVGEQETQYF TGCGCCAGCAGCTCCGGACAGGCCGTCGGCGAACAAGAGACCCAGTACTTC
TRBJ2-3 . . TRBV21-1 CASSAQTGRSTDTQYF TGTGCCAGCAGCGCCCAGACAGGGAGGAGCACAGATACGCAGTATTTT
TRBJ2-1 . . TRBV28 CASTLGGTGGNEQFF TGTGCCAGCACCCTGGGGGGCACGGGTGGCAATGAGCAGTTCTTC
TRBJ2-1 . . TRBV10-1 CASSPGTPYNEQFF TGCGCCAGCAGTCCCGGGACGCCCTACAATGAGCAGTTCTTC
TRBJ1-6 . . TRBV20-1 CSAREGSVNSPLHF TGCAGTGCTAGAGAAGGGAGCGTGAATTCACCCCTCCACTTT
TRBJ1-6 . . TRBV5-6 CASSLVYGEFHSPLHF TGTGCCAGCAGCTTGGTATATGGGGAGTTTCATTCACCCCTCCACTTT
TRBJ2-1 TRBD2 . TRBV20-1 CSARELSGRNEQFF TGCAGTGCTAGAGAGCTTAGCGGGAGGAATGAGCAGTTCTTC
TRBJ1-2 . . TRBV14 CASSQDVSYGYTF TGTGCCAGCAGCCAAGATGTATCCTATGGCTACACCTTC
TRBJ1-2 . once TRBV15 CATSRDSFSDISHYGYTF TGTGCCACCAGCAGAGATTCCTTTTCGGACATCAGTCACTATGGCTACACCTTC
TRBJ2-5 . . TRBV7-2 CASSLQGGEETQYF TGTGCCAGCAGCTTACAAGGGGGTGAAGAGACCCAGTACTTC
TRBJ2-1 TRBD2 . TRBV20-1 CSETSGRNEQFF TGCAGTGAGACTAGCGGGAGGAATGAGCAGTTCTTC
TRBJ2-5 TRBD2 . TRBV7-2 CASKPKGLAGGLWETQYF TGTGCCAGCAAACCCAAAGGACTAGCGGGGGGGCTCTGGGAGACCCAGTACTTC
TRBJ2-1 . medium-sized TRBV6-1 CASSDRGAGLLSYNEQFF TGTGCCAGCAGTGACCGCGGCGCGGGCCTCCTATCCTACAATGAGCAGTTCTTC
TRBJ1-3 . . TRBV4-2 CASSLQGSGNTIYF TGTGCCAGCAGCCTCCAGGGTTCTGGAAACACCATATATTTT
TRBJ2-1 . once TRBV2 CAAAGSPNNEQFF TGTGCGGCTGCAGGGTCCCCTAACAATGAGCAGTTCTTC
TRBJ1-1 . . TRBV6-4 CASGRNNTEAFF TGTGCCAGCGGACGGAATAACACTGAAGCTTTCTTT
TRBJ2-7 . . TRBV20-1 CSALPPSAIGYEQYF TGCAGTGCACTACCTCCTAGCGCCATCGGGTACGAGCAGTACTTC
TRBJ2-5 TRBD2 . TRBV7-3 CASSLSGGGQETQYF TGTGCCAGCAGCTTATCGGGCGGGGGACAAGAGACCCAGTACTTC
TRBJ1-2 TRBD1 . TRBV6-5 CASSYGGQPYGYTF TGTGCCAGCAGTTACGGGGGACAGCCCTATGGCTACACCTTC
TRBJ2-2 TRBD2 . TRBV7-2 CASSLVGGGNTGELFF TGTGCCAGCAGCTTAGTCGGGGGGGGTAACACCGGGGAGCTGTTTTTT
TRBJ2-2 TRBD1 . TRBV7-9 CASRSGRDRKNANTGELFF TGTGCCAGCAGGTCGGGCCGGGACAGGAAAAACGCGAACACCGGGGAGCTGTTTTTT
TRBJ2-2 . few TRBV24-1 CATSASGNTGELFF TGTGCCACCAGTGCATCAGGAAACACCGGGGAGCTGTTTTTT
TRBJ1-5 TRBD1 . TRBV6-1 CASLSPSGDRGVQPQHF TGTGCCAGCTTAAGCCCTTCTGGGGACAGGGGAGTTCAGCCCCAGCATTTT
TRBJ1-5 . . TRBV4-1 CASSPVRVSSLNQPQHF TGCGCCAGCAGCCCCGTCCGGGTCTCGTCGCTCAATCAGCCCCAGCATTTT
TRBJ2-5 . . TRBV20-1 CSAMFVETQYF TGCAGTGCTATGTTTGTAGAGACCCAGTACTTC
TRBJ2-5 . . TRBV20-1 CSARARSGGTETQYF TGCAGTGCTAGAGCCCGCTCTGGAGGGACAGAGACCCAGTACTTC
TRBJ1-6 . . TRBV4-3 CASSQDSRTISPLHF TGCGCCAGCAGCCAAGATAGCAGGACAATTTCACCCCTCCACTTT
TRBJ2-7 . . TRBV2 CASSDQGVSYEQYF TGTGCCAGCAGTGATCAAGGGGTGTCCTACGAGCAGTACTTC
TRBJ2-5 . . TRBV7-9 CASSLQDGGETQYF TGTGCCAGCAGCCTACAGGACGGAGGGGAGACCCAGTACTTC
TRBJ1-5 . . TRBV28 CASSSPRATKPQHF TGTGCCAGCAGTTCCCCGAGGGCGACTAAGCCCCAGCATTTT
TRBJ2-7 TRBD1 few TRBV7-2 CASSLGAGTEDEQYF TGTGCCAGCAGCTTAGGTGCCGGGACAGAGGACGAGCAGTACTTC
TRBJ2-3 . . TRBV6-4 CASSEGEGAYTDTQYF TGTGCCAGCAGTGAAGGTGAAGGGGCCTACACAGATACGCAGTATTTT
TRBJ1-2 . . TRBV20-1 CSAIVGGTFGYTF TGCAGTGCTATCGTGGGGGGGACGTTTGGCTACACCTTC
TRBJ1-2 . . TRBV6-5 CASSYWGEYGYTF TGTGCCAGCAGTTACTGGGGCGAGTATGGCTACACCTTC
TRBJ1-5 . . TRBV7-9 CASSSQSQPQHF TGTGCCAGCAGCAGTCAATCCCAGCCCCAGCATTTT
TRBJ2-1 . . TRBV7-8 CASSGIGGNEQFF TGTGCCAGCAGCGGTATAGGGGGAAATGAGCAGTTCTTC
TRBJ2-1 . medium-sized TRBV20-1 CSARDRIGLIGQFF TGCAGTGCTAGAGATCGCATCGGCCTAATTGGGCAGTTCTTC
TRBJ1-6 . large TRBV7-9 CASRIGGGVDSPLHF TGTGCCAGTCGCATAGGGGGTGGGGTCGATTCACCCCTCCACTTT
TRBJ2-7 . few TRBV10-3 CAISGAAQGWYEQYF TGTGCCATCAGCGGGGCCGCGCAGGGGTGGTACGAGCAGTACTTC
TRBJ1-6 . few TRBV2 CASSRDQNSPLHF TGTGCCAGCAGCCGGGACCAAAATTCACCCCTCCACTTT
TRBJ1-2 . few TRBV6-2/TRBV6-3 CASSTRIYGYTF TGTGCCAGCAGCACAAGGATCTATGGCTACACCTTC
TRBJ2-2 . . TRBV6-4 CASSSNTGELFF TGTGCCAGCAGTTCCAACACCGGGGAGCTGTTTTTT